One and the same sample provided the 25 T cell receptor beta chains below, sequenced in a study of control samples from healthy donors and cancer patients. The method was immunoSEQ multiplex PCR; TCRdb's version includes in-frame clones alone and lacks a portion of them. The sample lists approximately 170,000 clones, almost 90% occurring once. The sample was blood. Receptors were obtained from a woman aged 45 to 65 in good health.

This chain uses TRBV13 with TRBJ2-3, with unresolved D. Germline V gene data show CDR1 as PRHDT and CDR2 as FYEKMQ (reference sequence). V gave up 0 bases and J gave up 6 bases, with 10 bases separating them. The CDR3 has 14 residues. The chain's CDR3 is CASSLGPAVDTQYF. DNA of the CDR3: TGTGCCAGCAGCTTAGGCCCCGCGGTGGATACGCAGTATTTT.

This chain connects TRBV12-3 or TRBV12-4 to TRBJ1-2; D gene unclear. Trimming removed 4 bases from V and 5 bases from J, with 8 bases in between. This CDR3 is built from 12 residues. Here the CDR3 reads CASSSQQYGYTF. The CDR3 DNA is TGTGCCAGCAGTTCCCAACAGTATGGCTACACCTTC.

The rearrangement links TRBV9 to TRBJ1-2; 7 nucleotides agree with TRBD1. J gave up 0 bases and V 3 bases, and 8 bases lay outside the gene matches. CDR3 length: 16 amino acids. CDR1 is SGDLS, CDR2 YYNGEE, per germline. CDR3 sequence reads: CASSDRQGLANYGYTF. In nucleotides, the CDR3 is TGTGCCAGCAGCGACCGACAGGGTCTAGCTAACTATGGCTACACCTTC.

The J gene is TRBJ2-2, the V gene TRBV7-9; no definite D call. Germline V gene data show CDR1 as SEHNR and CDR2 as FQNEAQ (reference sequence). V was trimmed by 4 bases and J by 1 base, leaving 13 bases between them. The CDR3 sequence is 16 residues long. Written as DNA, the CDR3 is TGTGCCAGCAGCTCCCCGTCGGGCGGGAACACCGGGGAGCTGTTTTTT. It codes for CASSSPSGGNTGELFF.

The chain combines TRBV27 with TRBJ2-5; D gene ambiguous. The CDR3 loop spans 15 amino acids. V was shortened by 4 bases and J by 4 bases, with 16 bases between the two germline ends. The V gene's germline CDR1 is MNHEY and CDR2 SMNVEV (reference sequence). The CDR3 sequence is CASSSRPDQRETQYF. The DNA for the CDR3 is TGTGCCAGCAGTTCCCGACCGGACCAAAGAGAGACCCAGTACTTC.

The V and J genes are TRBV5-8 and TRBJ1-5; D unclear. This CDR3 is 11 amino acids long. The V end was cut by 4 bases, the J end by 9 bases, with 8 bases between. The germline gives CDR1 SGHTS, CDR2 YDEGEE. DNA of the CDR3: TGTGCCAGCAGCGTCCCCTGGCCCCAGCATTTT. It yields the protein CASSVPWPQHF.

CDR3 sequence reads: CASSSGVFEQFF. The CDR3 coding sequence is TGTGCCAGCAGTTCAGGGGTTTTTGAGCAGTTCTTC. This rearrangement joins TRBV12-3 or TRBV12-4 to TRBJ2-1, with D perhaps TRBD1 (6 bases). With 4 bases removed from V and 9 bases from J, the gap between germline ends came to 10 bases. There are 12 residues in the CDR3.

The chain has TRBV19 and TRBJ1-1; D unclear. The germline V and J ends were trimmed by 5 bases and 2 bases, with 9 bases remaining between them. Germline values: CDR1 LNHDA, CDR2 SQIVND (reference sequence). The CDR3 spans 13 residues. CDR3: CASSAQSNTEAFF. Written as DNA, the CDR3 is TGTGCCAGTAGTGCACAGAGTAACACTGAAGCTTTCTTT.

The rearrangement joins TRBV3-1 (or the pseudogene TRBV3-2) to TRBJ1-3; no clear D. V lost 5 bases, J lost 8 bases, and 7 bases lay in between. The CDR3 spans 11 residues. Germline V gene lookup returns CDR1 LGHDT and CDR2 YNNKEL (reference sequence). This CDR3 is CASSLEDTIYF. CDR3 coding DNA: TGTGCCAGCAGCTTGGAGGACACCATATATTTT.

The chain combines TRBV9 with TRBJ2-3; D is ambiguous. CDR1 SGDLS and CDR2 YYNGEE come from the germline V gene. Between the trimmed V and J ends, which lost 0 bases and 4 bases, there was a span of 9 bases. The CDR3 runs to 14 residues. The CDR3 loop reads CASSVAPDSDTQYF. CDR3 DNA sequence: TGTGCCAGCAGCGTAGCTCCGGATTCAGATACGCAGTATTTT.

The V call is TRBV9, the J call TRBJ2-7; 8 nucleotides agree with TRBD1. The CDR3 is made up of 15 amino acids. Germline lookup yields CDR1 SGDLS and CDR2 YYNGEE. Trimming took 1 base from V and 2 from J; bases not matched to a gene: 5. The CDR3, as DNA: TGTGCCAGCAGCGTATACACAGGGGGTCCCTACGAGCAGTACTTC. Amino acid sequence: CASSVYTGGPYEQYF.

This chain uses TRBV6-2 or TRBV6-3 with TRBJ2-7; TRBD1 agrees at 7 bases. Germline V gene sequence: CDR1 MNHEY, CDR2 SVGEGT. The CDR3 covers 14 residues. V lost 0 bases to trimming and J lost 8 bases; unmatched junction nucleotides: 7. The CDR3 spells CASSYSGQPPQQYF. CDR3 in DNA: TGTGCCAGCAGTTACTCGGGACAGCCCCCTCAGCAGTACTTC.

The chain has TRBV30 and TRBJ2-5; TRBD1 matches 9 bases. V lost 3 bases to trimming and J lost 1 base; unmatched junction nucleotides: 12. This CDR3 is built from 17 residues. CDR1 GTSNPN and CDR2 SVGIG come from the germline V gene (reference sequence). CDR3 DNA: TGTGCCTGGAGACCCCTGGACAGGGGAGGAGGCCAAGAGACCCAGTACTTC. Protein sequence: CAWRPLDRGGGQETQYF.

DNA of the CDR3: TGTGCCAGCAGCCCAGGACGAGTTTATAGCAATCAGCCCCAGCATTTT. It translates to CASSPGRVYSNQPQHF. The V and J genes are TRBV6-2 or TRBV6-3 and TRBJ1-5; D is uncertain. Germline lookup yields CDR1 MNHEY and CDR2 SVGEGT. V was trimmed by 6 bases and J by 0 bases, leaving 15 bases between them. CDR3 length equals 16 residues.

V and J are TRBV2 and TRBJ1-6; the match to TRBD1 covers 8 bases. This CDR3 is built from 15 residues. Germline assignment: CDR1 SNHLY and CDR2 FYNNEI. With V trimmed by 6 bases and J by 6 bases, 7 bases remained unmatched. In DNA form, the CDR3 reads TGTGCCAGCAGCTTGGACAGGGAGGCTAATTCACCCCTCCACTTT. This encodes CASSLDREANSPLHF.

This chain links TRBV18 with TRBJ2-2, with TRBD1 matching 8 bases. V lost 0 bases to trimming and J lost 1 base; unmatched junction nucleotides: 7. Germline V gene data show CDR1 as KGHSH and CDR2 as LQKENI. The CDR3 consists of 18 residues. The CDR3 reads CASSPPETGAWNTGELFF. The CDR3 nucleotides read TGTGCCAGCTCACCACCGGAGACAGGGGCCTGGAACACCGGGGAGCTGTTTTTT.

This clone has only a few counts. The rearrangement uses TRBV9 and TRBJ1-3; D perhaps matches TRBD1 (5 bases). The V end lost 0 bases, the J end lost 4 bases, and 11 bases lay between the germline ends. The CDR3 loop spans 15 amino acids. Germline CDR1 is SGDLS and CDR2 is YYNGEE. In DNA form, the CDR3 reads TGTGCCAGCAGCGTAGAGGGGTCGGGCGGAAACACCATATATTTT. This translates into CASSVEGSGGNTIYF.

This chain links TRBV15 with TRBJ1-4, with D uncertain. Germline V gives CDR1 LNHNV, CDR2 YYDKDF (reference sequence). V gave up 2 bases and J gave up 1 base, with 8 bases separating them. The CDR3 length is 15 residues. CDR3 DNA: TGTGCCACCAGCAGAAATAGGGAAACTAATGAAAAACTGTTTTTT. This translates into CATSRNRETNEKLFF.

This sequence joins TRBV12-3 or TRBV12-4 and TRBJ1-1, with 7 bases fitting TRBD1. J was trimmed by 9 bases and V by 1 base; bases with no gene match: 5. The CDR3 is 13 residues long. The CDR3 reads CASSLGQGGKAFF. In nucleotides, the CDR3 is TGTGCCAGCAGTTTAGGGCAGGGGGGAAAAGCTTTCTTT.

The CDR3 spells CASSRDSYTEAFF. Here the CDR3 DNA reads TGTGCCAGCAGCCGGGACAGTTACACTGAAGCTTTCTTT. J is TRBJ1-1 and V is TRBV5-8; 7 nucleotides align to TRBD1. Germline V gene sequence: CDR1 SGHTS, CDR2 YDEGEE. The CDR3 is 13 amino acids. V shed 4 bases and J 3 bases; nucleotides not matched to a gene: 3.

The CDR3 region is CASSVGTQNTGELFF. CDR3 in DNA: TGTGCCAGCAGCGTAGGGACCCAGAACACCGGGGAGCTGTTTTTT. The V and J genes are TRBV9 and TRBJ2-2; D gene uncertain. The ends were cut back, 0 bases at V and 1 base at J, with 7 bases in the middle. The CDR3 runs 15 residues. Germline lookup yields CDR1 SGDLS and CDR2 YYNGEE.

The rearrangement uses TRBV6-5 and TRBJ1-2; 7 bases line up with TRBD1. Germline assignment: CDR1 MNHEY and CDR2 SVGAGI. Losses at the gene ends were 7 bases for V and 2 bases for J; bases not matched to a gene: 10. The CDR3 has 15 amino acids. CDR3 DNA: TGTGCCAGCACCGGAAAGACAGGGCCCAACTATGGCTACACCTTC. Its protein product is CASTGKTGPNYGYTF.

This chain links TRBV7-2 with TRBJ2-5; D gene ambiguous. The CDR3 length is 12 residues. The germline V and J ends were trimmed by 0 bases and 1 base, with 0 bases remaining between them. The germline CDR1 and CDR2 sequences are SGHTA and FQGNSA. The CDR3 nucleotides read TGTGCCAGCAGCTTAGCCCAAGAGACCCAGTACTTC. Translated, it gives CASSLAQETQYF.

This rearrangement joins TRBV6-5 to TRBJ1-3; D remains unclear. V dropped 0 bases and J dropped 1 base, with 7 bases sitting between them. The CDR3 is 15 amino acids. Germline values: CDR1 MNHEY, CDR2 SVGAGI. CDR3 residues: CASSYSRVSGNTIYF. The CDR3 DNA is TGTGCCAGCAGTTACTCGAGGGTATCTGGAAACACCATATATTTT.

The rearrangement uses TRBV5-5 and TRBJ2-2, with TRBD2 identical over 10 bases. CDR1 and CDR2 (germline): SGHKS, YYEKEE (reference sequence). Germline trimming cut 5 bases from V and 4 bases from J; bases unmatched to any gene: 5. The CDR3 is 15 residues long. The DNA for the CDR3 is TGTGCCAGCAGACCGGGACTAGCGATCACCGGGGAGCTGTTTTTT. This translates into CASRPGLAITGELFF.